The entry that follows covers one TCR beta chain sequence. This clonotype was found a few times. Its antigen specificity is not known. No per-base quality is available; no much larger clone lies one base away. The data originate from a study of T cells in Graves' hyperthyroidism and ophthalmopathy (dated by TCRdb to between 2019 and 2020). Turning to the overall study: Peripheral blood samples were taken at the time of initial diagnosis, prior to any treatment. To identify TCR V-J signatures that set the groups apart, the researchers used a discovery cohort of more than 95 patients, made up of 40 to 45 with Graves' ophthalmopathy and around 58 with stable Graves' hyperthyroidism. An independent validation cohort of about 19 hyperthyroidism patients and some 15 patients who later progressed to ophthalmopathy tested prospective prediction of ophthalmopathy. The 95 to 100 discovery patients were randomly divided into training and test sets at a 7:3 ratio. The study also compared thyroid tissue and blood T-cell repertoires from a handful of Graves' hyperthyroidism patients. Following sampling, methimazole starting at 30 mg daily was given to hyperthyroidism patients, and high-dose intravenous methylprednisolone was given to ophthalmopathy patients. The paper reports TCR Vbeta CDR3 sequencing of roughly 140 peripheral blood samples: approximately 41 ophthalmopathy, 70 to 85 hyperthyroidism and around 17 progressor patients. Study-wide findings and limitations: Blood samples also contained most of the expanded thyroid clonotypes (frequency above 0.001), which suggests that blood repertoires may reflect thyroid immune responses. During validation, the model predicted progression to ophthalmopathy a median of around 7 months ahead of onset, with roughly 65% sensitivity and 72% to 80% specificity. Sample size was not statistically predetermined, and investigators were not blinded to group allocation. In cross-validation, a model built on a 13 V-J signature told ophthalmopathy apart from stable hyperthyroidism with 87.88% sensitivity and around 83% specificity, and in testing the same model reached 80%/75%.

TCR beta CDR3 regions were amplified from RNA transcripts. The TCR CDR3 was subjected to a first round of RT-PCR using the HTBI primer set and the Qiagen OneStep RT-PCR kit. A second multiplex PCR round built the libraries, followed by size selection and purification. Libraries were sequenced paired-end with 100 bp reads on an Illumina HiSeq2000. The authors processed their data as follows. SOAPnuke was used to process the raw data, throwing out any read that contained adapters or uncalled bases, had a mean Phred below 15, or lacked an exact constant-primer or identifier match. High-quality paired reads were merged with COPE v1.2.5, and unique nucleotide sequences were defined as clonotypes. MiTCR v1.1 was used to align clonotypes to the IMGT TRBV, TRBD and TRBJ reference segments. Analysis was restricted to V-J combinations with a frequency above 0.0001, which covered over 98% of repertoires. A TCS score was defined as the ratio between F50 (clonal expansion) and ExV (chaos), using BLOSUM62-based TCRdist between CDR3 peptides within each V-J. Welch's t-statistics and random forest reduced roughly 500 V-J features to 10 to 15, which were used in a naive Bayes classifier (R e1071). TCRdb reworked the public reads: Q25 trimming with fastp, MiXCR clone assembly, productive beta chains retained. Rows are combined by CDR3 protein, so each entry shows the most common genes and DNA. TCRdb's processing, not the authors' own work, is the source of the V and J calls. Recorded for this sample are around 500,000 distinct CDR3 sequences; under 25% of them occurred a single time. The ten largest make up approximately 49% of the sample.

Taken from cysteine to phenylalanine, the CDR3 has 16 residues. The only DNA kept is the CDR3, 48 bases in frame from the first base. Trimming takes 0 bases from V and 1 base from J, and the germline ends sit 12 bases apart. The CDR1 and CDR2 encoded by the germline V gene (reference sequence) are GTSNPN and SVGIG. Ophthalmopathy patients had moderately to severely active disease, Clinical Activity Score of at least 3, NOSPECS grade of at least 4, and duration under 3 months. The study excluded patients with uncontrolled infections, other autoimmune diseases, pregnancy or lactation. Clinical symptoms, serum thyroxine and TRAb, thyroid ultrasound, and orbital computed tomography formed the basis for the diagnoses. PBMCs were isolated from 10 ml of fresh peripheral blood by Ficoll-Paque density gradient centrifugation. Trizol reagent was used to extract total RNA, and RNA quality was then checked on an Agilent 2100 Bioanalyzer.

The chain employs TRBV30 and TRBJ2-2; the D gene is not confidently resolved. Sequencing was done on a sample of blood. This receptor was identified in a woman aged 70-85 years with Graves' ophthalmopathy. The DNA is TGTGCCTGGAGTGTTCTGCACGGCCAGAACACCGGGGAGCTGTTTTTT. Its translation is CAWSVLHGQNTGELFF.